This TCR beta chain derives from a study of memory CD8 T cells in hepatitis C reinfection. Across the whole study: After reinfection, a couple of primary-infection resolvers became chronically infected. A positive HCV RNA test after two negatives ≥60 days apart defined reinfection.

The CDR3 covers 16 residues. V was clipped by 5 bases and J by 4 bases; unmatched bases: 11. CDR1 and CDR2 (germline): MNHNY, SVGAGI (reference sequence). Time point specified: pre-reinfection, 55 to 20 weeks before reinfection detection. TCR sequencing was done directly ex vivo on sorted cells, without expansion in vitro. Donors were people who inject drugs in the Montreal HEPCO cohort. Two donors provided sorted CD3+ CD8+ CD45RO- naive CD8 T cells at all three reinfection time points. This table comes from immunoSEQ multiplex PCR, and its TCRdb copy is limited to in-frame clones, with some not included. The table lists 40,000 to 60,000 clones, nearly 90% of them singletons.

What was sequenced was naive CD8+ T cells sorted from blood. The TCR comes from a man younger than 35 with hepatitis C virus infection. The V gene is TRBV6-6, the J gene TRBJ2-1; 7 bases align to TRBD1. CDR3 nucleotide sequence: TGTGCCAGCAGTCTACAGTCCGGGACAGAATACAATGAGCAGTTCTTC. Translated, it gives CASSLQSGTEYNEQFF.